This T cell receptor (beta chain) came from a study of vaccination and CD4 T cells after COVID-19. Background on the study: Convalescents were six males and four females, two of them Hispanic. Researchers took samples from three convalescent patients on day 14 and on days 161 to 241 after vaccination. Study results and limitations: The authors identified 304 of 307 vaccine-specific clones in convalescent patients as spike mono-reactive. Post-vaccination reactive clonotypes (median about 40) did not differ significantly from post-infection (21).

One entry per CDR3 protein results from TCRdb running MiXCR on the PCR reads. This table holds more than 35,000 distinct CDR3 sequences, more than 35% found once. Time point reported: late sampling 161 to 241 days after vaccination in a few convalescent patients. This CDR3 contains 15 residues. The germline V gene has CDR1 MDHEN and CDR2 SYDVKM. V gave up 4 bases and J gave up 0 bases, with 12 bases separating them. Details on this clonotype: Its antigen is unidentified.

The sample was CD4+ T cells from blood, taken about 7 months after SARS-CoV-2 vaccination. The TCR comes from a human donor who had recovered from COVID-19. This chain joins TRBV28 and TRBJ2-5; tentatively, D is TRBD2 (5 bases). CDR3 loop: CASSSRSGNQETQYF. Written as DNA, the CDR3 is TGTGCCAGCAGTTCCCGATCCGGGAACCAAGAGACCCAGTACTTC.